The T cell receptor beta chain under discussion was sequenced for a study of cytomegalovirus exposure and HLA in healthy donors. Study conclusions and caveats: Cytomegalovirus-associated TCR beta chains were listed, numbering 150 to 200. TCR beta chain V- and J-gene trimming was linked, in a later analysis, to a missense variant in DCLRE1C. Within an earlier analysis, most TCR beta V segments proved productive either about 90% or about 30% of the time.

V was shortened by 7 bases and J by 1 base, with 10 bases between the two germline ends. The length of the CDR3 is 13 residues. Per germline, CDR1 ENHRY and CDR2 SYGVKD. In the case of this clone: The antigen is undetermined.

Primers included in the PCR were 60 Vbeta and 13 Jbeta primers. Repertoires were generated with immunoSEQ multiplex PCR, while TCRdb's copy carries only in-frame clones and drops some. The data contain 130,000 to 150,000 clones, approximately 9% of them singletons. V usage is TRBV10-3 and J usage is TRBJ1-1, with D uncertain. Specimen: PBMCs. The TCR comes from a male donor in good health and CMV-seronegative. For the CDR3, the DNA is TGTGCCATCAAATCCACAGAGAACACTGAAGCTTTCTTT. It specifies CAIKSTENTEAFF.